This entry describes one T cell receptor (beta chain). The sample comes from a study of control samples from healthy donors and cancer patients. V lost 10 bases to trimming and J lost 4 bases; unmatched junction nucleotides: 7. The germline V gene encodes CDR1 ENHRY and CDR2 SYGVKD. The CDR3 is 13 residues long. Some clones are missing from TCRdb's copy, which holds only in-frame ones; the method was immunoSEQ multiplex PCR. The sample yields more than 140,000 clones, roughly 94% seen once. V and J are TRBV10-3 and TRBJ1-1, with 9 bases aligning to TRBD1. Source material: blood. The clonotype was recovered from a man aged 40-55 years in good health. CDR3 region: CATGTGSFTEAFF. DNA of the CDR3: TGTGCCACCGGGACAGGGAGTTTCACTGAAGCTTTCTTT.